The 7 T cell receptor beta chains listed next were all sequenced from one sample in a study of T cell responses to AZD1222 COVID-19 vaccine. Sequenced by immunoSEQ multiplex PCR; TCRdb stores in-frame clones only, minus some. The sample holds about 110,000 clones, around 90% seen once. The material sequenced was peripheral blood, taken on day 0 of MenACWY control vaccination. Receptors originate from an adult in good health.

The chain carries TRBV5-6 and TRBJ2-5; D not certain. The length of the CDR3 is 14 residues. V lost 2 bases to trimming and J lost 3 bases, with 11 bases between them. Germline V gene sequence: CDR1 SGHDT, CDR2 YYEEEE. The CDR3 DNA follows: TGTGCCAGCAGCTTAGTATTGGGGAAAGAGACCCAGTACTTC. It specifies CASSLVLGKETQYF.

In its sample, this clone was seen a few times. The chain combines TRBV5-1 with TRBJ1-1; no definite D call. Trimming removed 2 bases at V and 0 bases at J, with 20 bases between. Germline V lookup: CDR1 SGHRS, CDR2 YFSETQ. The CDR3 has 18 residues. CDR3 in DNA: TGCGCCAGCAGCTTCTCCTTGCGACGTAGGACTATGAACACTGAAGCTTTCTTT. Protein: CASSFSLRRRTMNTEAFF.

In this sample, this clone turned up a few times. This same CDR3 is encoded by further DNA sequences in the sample. This chain connects TRBV7-2 to TRBJ1-5, with TRBD1 matching 7 bases. V gave up 5 bases and J gave up 1 base; unmatched junction bases: 5. This CDR3 has 15 amino acids. In germline, CDR1 is SGHTA, CDR2 FQGNSA. Here the CDR3 DNA reads TGTGCCAGCAGCCTATACAGGGGAAGCAATCAGCCCCAGCATTTT. Residues: CASSLYRGSNQPQHF.

The chain joins TRBV5-6 to TRBJ1-3, with D perhaps TRBD1 (6 bases). The V end was cut by 0 bases, the J end by 4 bases, with 11 bases between. Looked up from germline, CDR1 is SGHDT and CDR2 is YYEEEE. There are 15 residues in the CDR3. The CDR3 region has the DNA TGTGCCAGCAGCTTGGTTTGGGACAAAGGAAACACCATATATTTT. Its protein is CASSLVWDKGNTIYF.

V and J are TRBV6-1 and TRBJ1-1, with D unresolved. CDR1 and CDR2 from the germline V gene are MNHNS and SASEGT. V lost 1 base, J lost 4 bases, and 16 bases lay in between. The CDR3 covers 16 residues. The CDR3 protein is CASSEGVRPWSTEAFF. CDR3 nucleotides: TGTGCCAGCAGTGAAGGGGTGAGGCCCTGGAGCACTGAAGCTTTCTTT.

The genes are TRBV7-3 and TRBJ1-2, with D uncertain. Germline V CDR1 and CDR2: SGHTA, FQGTGA. V was shortened by 5 bases and J by 13 bases, with 20 bases between the two germline ends. The CDR3 extends over 13 amino acids. CDR3: CASSKPGPGTPTF. DNA for the CDR3: TGTGCCAGCAGCAAACCGGGCCCCGGCACGCCCACCTTC.

This sequence joins TRBV28 and TRBJ1-5; the D is unclear. Per the germline V gene, CDR1 is MDHEN and CDR2 is SYDVKM. V shed 3 bases and J shed 0 bases, with 12 bases lying between them. The CDR3 has 16 amino acids. The CDR3 DNA sequence: TGTGCCAGCAGTTTGTTACAGTTCAATAGCAATCAGCCCCAGCATTTT. This translates into CASSLLQFNSNQPQHF.